Given below is one T cell receptor beta chain in context. Its antigen is still unknown. No quality values exist for individual bases; no much larger clone is one base distant. This entry comes from a study of glioma-infiltrating T cells after dendritic cell vaccination (dated by TCRdb to the mid-2010s). Study-level background: The cohort comprised approximately 15 glioblastoma patients from Phase I and II dendritic cell vaccination trials, 9 newly diagnosed and 6 with recurrent disease. The vaccine consisted of monocyte-derived dendritic cells cultured approximately seven days with IL-4 and GM-CSF, then pulsed overnight with autologous tumor lysate. Patients received autologous tumor lysate-pulsed dendritic cell vaccination between about 2002 and 2013. Tumor-infiltrating lymphocyte content was quantified and tumor and blood repertoires were compared in dendritic cell-vaccinated glioblastoma patients by deep sequencing of TCR beta CDR3 regions. Patients received three intradermal dendritic cell vaccine injections at biweekly intervals in the arm below the axilla. Survival after dendritic cell vaccination was correlated with TCR sequencing metrics, such as TIL content and the overlap between tumor and blood repertoires. Broader findings and caveats from the paper: TCR clonality showed no direct relationship with survival, which suggests that a diverse polyclonal response may be important. After dendritic cell vaccination, a higher estimated pretreatment TIL content predicted longer time to progression and longer overall survival. The three-group TCR overlap response model was described as speculative and requiring prospective validation. The cohort was small and heterogeneous, only a few patients had full blood and tumor sets, and even fewer had initial-recurrent tumor pairs.

CDR3 length: 13 amino acids, cysteine to phenylalanine. The only DNA kept is the CDR3, 39 bases in frame from the first base. CDR1 MNHNY and CDR2 SVGAGI are derived from the germline V gene (reference sequence). V is pared back by 5 bases and J by 8 bases, with 15 bases lying between the germline termini. The sample's time point, from its label and the paper: after dendritic cell vaccination, including at tumor progression/relapse. Patients were selected on the basis of adequate residual fresh-frozen tumor tissue and more than two years of available survival data. An isocitrate dehydrogenase mutation was not carried by any of the glioblastoma patients, although molecular status was otherwise variable. PBMC collection took place before vaccination, two weeks after the third vaccination, and at tumor progression if progression occurred. The Qiagen DNeasy Blood extraction Kit was used to extract genomic DNA.

Using the immunoSEQ assay, TCRB CDR3 regions were amplified from roughly 1.8 micrograms of genomic DNA, or from all available DNA when less than that was on hand. For multiplex PCR, 60 forward primers for TCR V beta segments and 13 reverse primers for J beta segments were used. To estimate reads per starting template, synthetic control templates were spiked into each sample at limiting dilution. Reads of 87 bp were generated by sequencing on the Illumina HiSeq System. Per the source publication's procedure: PCR and sequencing errors were removed by a nearest neighbor algorithm that merged closely related sequences. TCR overlap was defined as the percentage of unique tumor TCR beta sequences that were also found in the peripheral blood of the same patient. TCRdb mirrors the immuneACCESS table, restricted to in-frame sequences. Some clones are absent from its copies; in checked studies, under half trace to an unresolved V gene, and the reason for the others is unknown. From that table come the V and J calls and clone size; the DNA was used to work out D and trimming. In this sample the table shows fewer than 60,000 clones, about 88% of which occur a single time. Around 5% of the sample goes to the ten largest clones.

Sequenced here: blood, sampled after dendritic cell vaccination. This receptor was taken from a human donor with glioblastoma. The rearrangement joined TRBV6-6 to TRBJ1-2; TRBD1 could be the D gene, as 6 bases match. The DNA sequence reads TGTGCCAGCAGTCCACCCACAGGGCTCGGCTACACCTTC. Its protein is CASSPPTGLGYTF.